These 6 T cell receptor beta chains share one sample of origin, sequenced in a study of patients and donors after allogeneic stem cell transplantation. MiXCR was run by TCRdb on the RT-PCR reads, yielding one entry per CDR3 protein. This table holds over 150,000 distinct CDR3 sequences, more than 35% found once. The sample was blood, either unsorted or a sorted T cell fraction (not recorded which). All receptors come from a human donor who was either an allogeneic HSCT recipient or a stem cell or donor lymphocyte infusion donor (not recorded which). It is not recorded whose cells these are; they may come from a transplant donor.

This clonotype was recorded once. In DNA, the CDR3 is TGCGCCAGCAGCCAAGTCGTCCGGGACAGCCGTAACTATGGCTACACCTTC. This encodes CASSQVVRDSRNYGYTF. The chain is built from TRBV4-3 and TRBJ1-2; 7 nucleotides line up with TRBD1. The CDR3 contains 17 residues. The germline V gene encodes CDR1 LGHNA and CDR2 YSLEER. Trimming removed 1 base from V and 1 base from J; junction bases left unmatched: 9.

In this sample, this clonotype turned up a few times. The chain carries TRBV20-1 and TRBJ1-1; D unclear. Germline V gene data show CDR1 as DFQATT and CDR2 as SNEGSKA (reference sequence). With 0 bases removed from V and 6 bases from J, the gap between germline ends came to 17 bases. The CDR3 has 15 residues. CDR3 sequence: CSARDDGDWVSEAFF. Here the CDR3 DNA reads TGCAGTGCTAGAGATGACGGGGATTGGGTATCTGAAGCTTTCTTT.

This clonotype came up a few times. The chain links TRBV15 to TRBJ1-1; D remains unclear. CDR1 is LNHNV and CDR2 is YYDKDF in the germline V gene (reference sequence). V dropped 1 base and J dropped 0 bases, with 12 bases sitting between them. This CDR3 contains 16 residues. In nucleotides, the CDR3 is TGTGCCACCAGCAGAGTAAGGTACAGTTTGAACACTGAAGCTTTCTTT. Protein product: CATSRVRYSLNTEAFF.

The V call is TRBV6-5, the J call TRBJ2-2, with D unclear. Germline CDR1 reads MNHEY; CDR2 reads SVGAGI. CDR3 length equals 14 residues. V dropped 2 bases and J dropped 1 base, with 5 bases sitting between them. The CDR3 spells CASSYGMNTGELFF. The CDR3 DNA sequence: TGTGCCAGCAGTTACGGAATGAACACCGGGGAGCTGTTTTTT.

There are a few counts of this clonotype. V gene TRBV7-3 combines with J gene TRBJ1-1; TRBD1 agrees at 10 bases. This CDR3 is built from 15 residues. Germline assignment: CDR1 SGHTA and CDR2 FQGTGA. The trim removed 5 bases at V and 6 bases at J, leaving 9 bases unmatched. The CDR3 DNA reads TGTGCCAGCAGCATGAACCGGGACAGGGGTCCTGAAGCTTTCTTT. This codes for CASSMNRDRGPEAFF.

The chain employs TRBV4-3 and TRBJ2-2, with TRBD1 identical over 7 bases. With 3 bases clipped from V and 5 bases from J, the junction kept 9 bases outside the gene matches. The CDR3 consists of 16 residues. Germline V gene data show CDR1 as LGHNA and CDR2 as YSLEER. In nucleotides, the CDR3 is TGCGCCAGCAGCCAGACCCCGGGACAGATTACCGGGGAGCTGTTTTTT. Its protein product is CASSQTPGQITGELFF.